This TCR beta chain was captured by sequencing in a study of CD8+ T cells in alopecia areata. As concerns this clone: Its antigen is not known.

Broader study findings: Higher clonality was seen in lesional scalp than in normal scalp, especially in alopecia totalis/universalis. Normal skin contains resident alphabeta T cells, and these are also sequenced in scalp samples.

Sorting of CD4+ and CD8+ T cells was performed on PBMCs. V lost 4 bases to trimming and J lost 0 bases, with 11 bases between them. The germline V gene has CDR1 SGDLS and CDR2 YYNGEE. This CDR3 contains 15 residues. cDNA prepared by RNA extraction and subsequent reverse transcription served as the template for sequencing. This table comes from immunoSEQ multiplex PCR, and its TCRdb copy is limited to in-frame clones, with some not included. In the table there are under 150,000 clones, less than 65% of which are singletons. The source is a human donor in good health. The sequenced material came from CD8+ T cells sorted from blood. The genes are TRBV9 and TRBJ2-1; possibly TRBD2 for D (6 bases). The CDR3 here is CASSLALSSYNEQFF. CDR3 in DNA: TGTGCCAGCAGCCTAGCGTTGAGCTCCTACAATGAGCAGTTCTTC.